One sample yielded the 4 T cell receptor beta chains listed below, sequenced in a study of blood T cell repertoires in COVID-19. The table came from immunoSEQ multiplex PCR; TCRdb's copy has only in-frame clones and leaves some out. The sample has 110,000 to 150,000 clones, 84% seen once. The material sequenced was peripheral blood. These receptors were taken from a human donor in a cohort sampled during active COVID-19.

The J gene is TRBJ2-5, the V gene TRBV3-1 (or the pseudogene TRBV3-2), with 10 bases identical to TRBD2. V was pared by 6 bases and J by 2 bases, with 3 bases of the junction left unmatched. The germline V gene has CDR1 LGHDT and CDR2 YNNKEL (reference sequence). This CDR3 has 14 amino acids. CDR3 DNA sequence: TGTGCCAGCAGTTTAGCGGGGGGACAAGAGACCCAGTACTTC. The encoded protein is CASSLAGGQETQYF.

This chain connects TRBV5-6 to TRBJ2-4; possibly TRBD2 for D (7 bases). Trimming removed 1 base at V and 9 bases at J, with 14 bases between. The CDR3 is 14 residues long. CDR1 and CDR2 (germline): SGHDT, YYEEEE. The CDR3 reads CASSLRGALGIQYF. DNA of the CDR3: TGTGCCAGCAGCTTGCGGGGGGCCCTAGGCATTCAGTACTTC.

There are a few counts of this clone. The chain carries TRBV28 and TRBJ1-2; no clear D gene. Germline assignment: CDR1 MDHEN and CDR2 SYDVKM. The CDR3 has 13 residues. The germline V and J ends were trimmed by 5 bases and 7 bases, with 14 bases remaining between them. The chain's CDR3 is CASSTGDSLGYTF. The DNA of the CDR3 is TGTGCCAGCAGTACGGGAGATTCACTTGGCTACACCTTC.

The rearrangement uses TRBV7-9 and TRBJ2-1; TRBD2 might be the D (5 bases). Trimming shortened V by 5 bases and J by 0 bases, and 11 bases separated the two germline ends. CDR1 SEHNR and CDR2 FQNEAQ come from the germline V gene (reference sequence). The CDR3 is 15 amino acids. The CDR3 loop is CASSLAGSSYNEQFF. In DNA form, the CDR3 reads TGTGCCAGCAGCCTGGCGGGTTCCTCCTACAATGAGCAGTTCTTC.